These 13 T cell receptor beta chains came from one sample sequenced in a study of cytomegalovirus exposure and HLA in healthy donors. PCR amplification relied on 60 Vbeta primers (plus 13 Jbeta primers). Here immunoSEQ multiplex PCR was the method, and the copy in TCRdb shows in-frame clones only, minus some. The repertoire has more than 100,000 clones, over 60% of them found once; the top ten carry about 8.3%. Sequenced sample: PBMCs. The origin of the receptors is a woman between 40 and 50 years old in good health and CMV-seropositive.

The chain recombines TRBV6-4 with TRBJ2-3; TRBD2 aligns across 7 bases. Germline lookup yields CDR1 MRHNA and CDR2 SNTAGT. The CDR3 is 14 residues long. Trimming removed 10 bases from V and 1 base from J; junction bases left unmatched: 8. CDR3 DNA: TGTGCCACCTCACTCAGCGGGGGCACAGATACGCAGTATTTT. It encodes CATSLSGGTDTQYF.

V is TRBV30 and J is TRBJ2-7, with 8 positions matching TRBD2. J was trimmed by 4 bases and V by 0 bases; bases with no gene match: 8. The CDR3 has 15 residues. Germline loops: CDR1 GTSNPN, CDR2 SVGIG (reference sequence). The CDR3 sequence: CAWSVVSGGKYEQYF. The DNA for the CDR3 is TGTGCCTGGAGTGTAGTAAGCGGGGGAAAATACGAGCAGTACTTC.

The V call is TRBV6-6, the J call TRBJ2-1; weak D call: TRBD2 (7 bases). CDR1 and CDR2 from the germline V gene are MNHNY and SVGAGI (reference sequence). The V end was cut by 2 bases, the J end by 6 bases, with 14 bases between. This CDR3 is built from 15 residues. CDR3 sequence reads: CASSYAGGPVNEQFF. In DNA form, the CDR3 reads TGTGCCAGCAGTTACGCCGGGGGGCCCGTCAATGAGCAGTTCTTC.

The V and J genes are TRBV2 and TRBJ2-5; tentative D call: TRBD2 (5 bases). V dropped 4 bases and J dropped 5 bases, with 8 bases sitting between them. Looked up from germline, CDR1 is SNHLY and CDR2 is FYNNEI. The CDR3 sequence is 12 residues long. CDR3 coding DNA: TGTGCCAGCAGTGGCACTAGGGAGACCCAGTACTTC. Translating it yields CASSGTRETQYF.

The chain joins TRBV15 to TRBJ2-5; D perhaps matches TRBD2 (6 bases). Trimming cost V 0 bases and J 5 bases, with 19 bases left between them. Germline CDR1 and CDR2: LNHNV and YYDKDF (reference sequence). The CDR3 covers 17 residues. CDR3 DNA sequence: TGTGCCACCAGCAGAGATTACCGAGAGGGAGGAGGGGAGACCCAGTACTTC. It is translated as CATSRDYREGGGETQYF.

V gene TRBV27 combines with J gene TRBJ2-1, with 8 nucleotides matching TRBD2. The CDR3 sequence is 14 residues long. The V segment lost 6 bases and the J segment 9 bases; nucleotides outside the gene matches: 10. The V gene's germline CDR1 is MNHEY and CDR2 SMNVEV (reference sequence). The CDR3 sequence is CASSWGLVNREQFF. The CDR3 DNA follows: TGTGCCAGCAGCTGGGGACTAGTTAATCGTGAGCAGTTCTTC.

The chain carries TRBV5-6 and TRBJ1-4, with 8 bases fitting TRBD1. The V gene end was trimmed by 1 base and the J gene end by 7 bases; junction bases not matched to a gene: 6. The CDR3 length is 15 residues. Germline V CDR1 and CDR2: SGHDT, YYEEEE. CDR3 sequence (DNA): TGTGCCAGCAGCTTGTGGGGACAGGTGGTTGAAAAACTGTTTTTT. Translating gives CASSLWGQVVEKLFF.

In regard to this clone: In the same sample, other DNA sequences code for this CDR3. The chain has TRBV5-6 and TRBJ2-3; D perhaps matches TRBD1 (6 bases). The CDR3 spans 16 residues. Trimming took off 7 bases at V and 6 bases at J, with 24 bases between the two ends. Germline V gene data show CDR1 as SGHDT and CDR2 as YYEEEE. The CDR3 protein is CASSGVSGQRRDTQYF. CDR3 bases: TGTGCCAGCTCAGGGGTTTCAGGACAGAGACGGGATACGCAGTATTTT.

The J gene is TRBJ2-2, the V gene TRBV28; 9 bases align to TRBD1. Germline trimming cut 8 bases from V and 6 bases from J; bases unmatched to any gene: 13. The CDR3 sequence is 16 residues long. CDR1 MDHEN and CDR2 SYDVKM come from the germline V gene. Here the CDR3 DNA reads TGTGCCAGCGGCCAAAGGGACAGGGCCCTCGCCGGGGAGCTGTTTTTT. Its translation is CASGQRDRALAGELFF.

The chain carries TRBV2 and TRBJ2-3, with 7 bases identical to TRBD1. Trimming removed 5 bases from V and 2 bases from J; junction bases left unmatched: 16. Germline CDR1 reads SNHLY; CDR2 reads FYNNEI. The CDR3 sequence is 18 residues long. The CDR3 DNA reads as TGTGCCAGCAGTTCAGACCAAGCGACAGGGATCGACACAGATACGCAGTATTTT. Its protein product is CASSSDQATGIDTDTQYF.

This clone was observed a few times. V gene TRBV6-5 combines with J gene TRBJ1-2, with D maybe TRBD1 (5 bases). Germline V CDR1 and CDR2: MNHEY, SVGAGI. The CDR3 runs to 14 residues. Trimming stripped 4 bases from V and 7 bases from J, with 16 bases between. The CDR3 reads CASSSRDPPTGYTF. CDR3 sequence (DNA): TGTGCCAGCAGTTCCAGGGATCCTCCGACTGGCTACACCTTC.

This chain links TRBV5-4 with TRBJ1-5; 7 bases map to TRBD1. Germline V gene sequence: CDR1 SGHNT, CDR2 YYREEE (reference sequence). The CDR3 runs 14 residues. The J segment lost 11 bases and the V segment lost 3 bases, leaving 11 bases of the junction unmatched. The CDR3 DNA follows: TGTGCCAGCAGCTCAGGGGGTGGGGGAGGAACCCAGCATTTT. Translation: CASSSGGGGGTQHF.

The chain joins TRBV6-1 to TRBJ2-3, with D tentatively TRBD2 (5 bases). Germline V gene data show CDR1 as MNHNS and CDR2 as SASEGT. V was pared by 4 bases and J by 2 bases, with 13 bases between. The CDR3 is 15 amino acids. The CDR3 sequence: CASSAEGRNTDTQYF. CDR3 DNA sequence: TGTGCCAGCAGTGCCGAGGGTCGCAACACAGATACGCAGTATTTT.